Below are 19 T cell receptor beta chains sequenced from a single sample in a study of liver allograft versus peripheral blood T cells. Study overall: Comparisons were made between T cell receptor repertoires found in transplanted livers and those circulating in recipients' peripheral blood.

TCRdb re-analysed the reads in MiXCR, keeping a single row per CDR3 protein. The top ten clones hold 5.4% of a sample with 8,500 to 9,500 distinct CDR3 sequences, over 20% of them seen once. The receptors stem from a human patient who had a liver transplant. These T cells may partly come from the graft donor.

This clonotype has at least ten counts. The chain has TRBV19 and TRBJ1-5, with D possibly being TRBD1 (6 bases). CDR1 LNHDA and CDR2 SQIVND come from the germline V gene (reference sequence). Trimming removed 6 bases from V and 7 bases from J, with 16 bases in between. There are 14 residues in the CDR3. The CDR3 loop reads CASRSQQGTQPQHF. CDR3 coding DNA: TGTGCCAGTAGGAGTCAACAGGGTACCCAGCCCCAGCATTTT.

This clonotype is labeled medium-sized. The chain couples TRBV10-3 to TRBJ1-2; the match to TRBD1 covers 8 bases. Germline V CDR1 and CDR2: ENHRY, SYGVKD. J was trimmed by 6 bases and V by 2 bases; bases with no gene match: 8. The CDR3 totals 15 residues. The CDR3 loop reads CAISERLDRVNGYTF. CDR3 DNA: TGTGCCATCAGTGAGCGGCTGGACAGGGTCAATGGCTACACCTTC.

By share, this clonotype counts as medium-sized. This chain uses TRBV10-3 with TRBJ2-7; D may be TRBD2 (6 bases). Trimming took 3 bases from V and 4 from J, leaving 13 bases between them. Germline CDR1 and CDR2: ENHRY and SYGVKD. The CDR3 runs to 14 residues. DNA of the CDR3: TGTGCCATCAGTGACGGACGGGCGGGGTACGAGCAGTACTTC. Translated, it gives CAISDGRAGYEQYF.

Relative to its sample, this clonotype is medium-sized. The CDR3 bases are TGTGCCAGCAGCCAAAGGGACAGACTCACCGGGGAGCTGTTTTTT. Amino acids: CASSQRDRLTGELFF. The chain joins TRBV16 to TRBJ2-2; 7 bases match TRBD1. Germline CDR1 is KGHSY and CDR2 is FQNENV. Trimming removed 2 bases from V and 4 bases from J; junction bases left unmatched: 4. This CDR3 region has 15 residues. Using reference TRBV16 and TRBJ2-2 for the parts outside the CDR3, the full variable domain is GEEVAQTPKHLVRGEGQKAKLYCAPIKGHSYVFWYQQVLKNEFKFLISFQNENVFDETGMPKERFSAKCLPNSPCSLEIQATKLEDSAVYFCASSQRDRLTGELFFGEGSRLTVL.

This clonotype showed up many times. The genes are TRBV30 and TRBJ2-3; possible D gene TRBD2, 5 bases. CDR1 is GTSNPN, CDR2 SVGIG, per germline (reference sequence). The CDR3 is 15 amino acids. Trimming took 4 bases from V and 3 from J, leaving 17 bases between them. CDR3 DNA: TGTGCCTGGATTCGCTCGGGAATGGGTACAGATACGCAGTATTTT. Encoded protein: CAWIRSGMGTDTQYF.

In its sample, this clonotype was seen once. This sequence joins TRBV6-5 and TRBJ1-4; 11 nucleotides align to TRBD1. The length of the CDR3 is 16 residues. Trimming cost V 2 bases and J 7 bases; bases outside gene matches: 6. The germline gives CDR1 MNHEY, CDR2 SVGAGI. The DNA for the CDR3 is TGTGCCAGCAGTTACGGACAGGGGGCAGGCGGTGAAAAACTGTTTTTT. This gives the protein CASSYGQGAGGEKLFF.

The genes are TRBV19 and TRBJ1-1; 7 nucleotides line up with TRBD1. Trimming removed 4 bases from V and 5 bases from J; junction bases left unmatched: 4. Germline V lookup: CDR1 LNHDA, CDR2 SQIVND (reference sequence). The CDR3 consists of 13 residues. The CDR3 DNA is TGTGCCAGTAGTAACCCAGGGGGTACTGAAGCTTTCTTT. As protein: CASSNPGGTEAFF.

Many counts were recorded for this clonotype. The chain joins TRBV27 to TRBJ1-1, with D hard to call. V lost 11 bases, J lost 6 bases, and 10 bases lay in between. Germline lookup yields CDR1 MNHEY and CDR2 SMNVEV (reference sequence). The CDR3 runs 10 residues. CDR3 in DNA: TGTGCCTCACGCAAACCTGAAGCTTTCTTT. It yields the protein CASRKPEAFF.

This chain uses TRBV10-2 with TRBJ2-2; D might be TRBD1 (6 bases). The CDR3 extends over 12 amino acids. V was clipped by 11 bases and J by 4 bases, with 11 bases between them. Germline CDR1 WSHSY, CDR2 SAAADI. The CDR3 loop is CAATGFTGELFF. In DNA form, the CDR3 reads TGCGCCGCGACAGGCTTCACCGGGGAGCTGTTTTTT.

This clonotype is deemed medium-sized (0.01 to 0.1%). The chain recombines TRBV19 with TRBJ2-5; D not resolved. The CDR3 covers 15 residues. Trimming shortened V by 3 bases and J by 1 base, and 12 bases separated the two germline ends. Per the germline V gene, CDR1 is LNHDA and CDR2 is SQIVND (reference sequence). The CDR3 region is CASSIRRTGQETQYF. As DNA, the CDR3 is TGTGCCAGTAGTATCAGGCGGACCGGCCAAGAGACCCAGTACTTC.

This clonotype is medium-sized within its sample. The rearrangement uses TRBV24-1 and TRBJ2-5; D uncertain. The length of the CDR3 is 12 residues. The germline V gene encodes CDR1 KGHDR and CDR2 SFDVKD. With 4 bases removed from V and 5 bases from J, the gap between germline ends came to 7 bases. Written as DNA, the CDR3 is TGTGCCACCAGTGAAGGGTGGGAGACCCAGTACTTC. This translates into CATSEGWETQYF.

This chain uses TRBV11-3 with TRBJ1-3; D not certain. The CDR3 loop spans 15 amino acids. V lost 0 bases, J lost 0 bases, and 6 bases lay in between. Germline V CDR1 and CDR2: SGHNT, YENEEA. The CDR3 here is CASSLEGYSGNTIYF. The CDR3 DNA is TGTGCCAGCAGCTTAGAAGGCTACTCTGGAAACACCATATATTTT.

J is TRBJ2-1 and V is TRBV7-9, with TRBD1 identical over 9 bases. The CDR3 totals 16 residues. Germline V gene lookup returns CDR1 SEHNR and CDR2 FQNEAQ (reference sequence). V shed 0 bases and J 2 bases; nucleotides not matched to a gene: 2. The CDR3 sequence is CASSLAGTGPYNEQFF. CDR3 DNA: TGTGCCAGCAGCTTAGCCGGGACAGGGCCCTACAATGAGCAGTTCTTC.

This clonotype showed up many times. The genes are TRBV19 and TRBJ2-3; TRBD1 is a possible D gene (5 bases). The V end lost 8 bases, the J end lost 2 bases, and 23 bases lay between the germline ends. CDR1 and CDR2 from the germline V gene are LNHDA and SQIVND (reference sequence). This CDR3 is 17 amino acids long. The CDR3 sequence: CASDPNRLQGNTDTQYF. In DNA form, the CDR3 reads TGTGCCAGTGACCCGAACAGGTTGCAGGGAAACACAGATACGCAGTATTTT.

This clonotype has more than one count but fewer than ten. The chain couples TRBV28 to TRBJ1-5, with a weak D call TRBD1 (5 bases). Germline values: CDR1 MDHEN, CDR2 SYDVKM. Trimming removed 9 bases at V and 3 bases at J, with 9 bases between. This CDR3 is 12 amino acids long. CDR3 sequence (DNA): TGTGCCAGTAGACAGAACAATCAGCCCCAGCATTTT. It specifies CASRQNNQPQHF.

This clonotype is classed as medium-sized. The chain employs TRBV10-3 and TRBJ2-7; 10 bases map to TRBD2. V dropped 5 bases and J dropped 0; count of bases not matched to a gene: 7. There are 16 residues in the CDR3. Looked up from germline, CDR1 is ENHRY and CDR2 is SYGVKD. The CDR3 is CAISTTGTSVSYEQYF. The CDR3 region has the DNA TGTGCCATCAGTACCACCGGGACTAGCGTCTCCTACGAGCAGTACTTC.

The rearrangement joins TRBV6-1 to TRBJ1-5; D is unresolved. V was clipped by 1 base and J by 1 base, with 8 bases between them. The CDR3 spans 15 residues. Germline CDR1 and CDR2: MNHNS and SASEGT. The CDR3 loop reads CASSEGGSSNQPQHF. Written as DNA, the CDR3 is TGTGCCAGCAGTGAAGGGGGTTCCAGCAATCAGCCCCAGCATTTT.

By its share, this clonotype is medium-sized. This chain connects TRBV29-1 to TRBJ2-1; the match to TRBD2 covers 7 bases. This CDR3 region has 13 residues. In germline, CDR1 is SQVTM, CDR2 ANQGSEA. The V and J ends lost 6 bases and 8 bases, in that order; junction bases with no gene match: 10. Here the CDR3 reads CSVGGREQHEQFF. The CDR3 nucleotides read TGCAGCGTGGGCGGGCGGGAGCAGCATGAGCAGTTCTTC.

This clonotype was found a few times. The J gene is TRBJ2-5, the V gene TRBV5-4, with a weak D call TRBD2 (6 bases). There are 15 residues in the CDR3. Trimming cost V 0 bases and J 3 bases, with 12 bases left between them. The V gene's germline CDR1 is SGHNT and CDR2 YYREEE (reference sequence). The DNA of the CDR3 is TGTGCCAGCAGCTTGGACCGGGGGAGTAAAGAGACCCAGTACTTC. Translated: CASSLDRGSKETQYF.